The next 8 T cell receptor beta chains were all read from a single sample in a study of blood T cell repertoires in COVID-19. Using immunoSEQ multiplex PCR, the repertoire was profiled, and TCRdb retains in-frame clones only, with some absent. The sample lists fewer than 450,000 clones; 90% were seen once. Sequencing used PBMCs or T cells enriched from blood (not recorded which). The receptor source for this set is a man younger than 30 who had recovered from COVID-19.

The chain recombines TRBV30 with TRBJ1-3; D is unresolved. V lost 5 bases, J lost 2 bases, and 10 bases lay in between. CDR1 and CDR2 from the germline V gene are GTSNPN and SVGIG (reference sequence). This CDR3 spans 13 amino acids. The CDR3 loop reads CAWAPGTGNTIYF. CDR3 bases: TGTGCCTGGGCCCCAGGTACTGGAAACACCATATATTTT.

The rearrangement links TRBV21-1 to TRBJ1-2; TRBD1 is the table's D call, not checked against the DNA. TRBV21-1 is flagged as a pseudogene. This CDR3 region has 18 residues. CDR3 sequence reads: CASIQARDRGKEGYDYTF. The CDR3 region has the DNA TGTGCCAGCATCCAGGCTCGGGACAGGGGTAAGGAGGGCTATGACTACACCTTC.

The rearrangement links TRBV30 to TRBJ1-5; a weak D match, TRBD1 (6 bases). The CDR3 has 17 residues. Germline V gives CDR1 GTSNPN, CDR2 SVGIG (reference sequence). V lost 2 bases and J lost 0, with 17 bases in between. The CDR3 region is CAWSPTWTADSNQPQHF. CDR3 nucleotide sequence: TGTGCCTGGAGTCCCACTTGGACAGCCGATAGCAATCAGCCCCAGCATTTT.

Only one count was recorded for this clone. J is TRBJ2-3 and V is TRBV29-1; 8 nucleotides agree with TRBD1. This CDR3 comprises 12 residues. CDR1 is SQVTM, CDR2 ANQGSEA, per germline. After removal of 7 bases from V and 3 bases from J, the junction contained 3 bases not matched to a gene. The CDR3, as DNA: TGCAGCGCCTGGACAGGGACAGATACGCAGTATTTT. It specifies CSAWTGTDTQYF.

The V call is TRBV18, the J call TRBJ1-2; 10 nucleotides agree with TRBD1. The germline V gene has CDR1 KGHSH and CDR2 LQKENI. This CDR3 comprises 17 residues. V trimming: 1 base; J trimming: 7 bases; junction bases outside the gene matches: 12. The CDR3 coding sequence is TGTGCCAGCTCACCACGTCCAATCGGACAGGGGGTCCTTGGCTACACCTTC. Translated, it gives CASSPRPIGQGVLGYTF.

The V gene is TRBV10-3, the J gene TRBJ1-1, with D hard to call. This CDR3 region has 14 residues. Germline V gene data show CDR1 as ENHRY and CDR2 as SYGVKD. The V and J ends lost 2 bases and 1 base respectively, with 8 bases between them. The CDR3 sequence: CAISETTPNTEAFF. In DNA form, the CDR3 reads TGTGCCATCAGTGAGACGACACCGAACACTGAAGCTTTCTTT.

This chain uses TRBV28 with TRBJ2-1; D perhaps matches TRBD2 (6 bases). V was cut by 3 bases and J by 0 bases, with 12 bases left in between. Germline V gene sequence: CDR1 MDHEN, CDR2 SYDVKM. The CDR3 spans 16 residues. The CDR3: CASSLEGLPSYNEQFF. The CDR3 bases are TGTGCCAGCAGTTTGGAGGGGCTCCCCTCCTACAATGAGCAGTTCTTC.

The V and J genes are TRBV6-1 and TRBJ2-5, with D possibly matching TRBD2 (5 bases). Germline V gene data show CDR1 as MNHNS and CDR2 as SASEGT. This CDR3 comprises 15 residues. Trimming left V 0 bases short and J 5 bases short, with 13 bases between. DNA of the CDR3: TGTGCCAGCAGTGAAGCGGAGCGGAGATGGGAGACCCAGTACTTC. Amino acids: CASSEAERRWETQYF.